This T cell receptor beta chain was obtained from a study of long-term antiretroviral therapy in people with HIV. The immunoSEQ assay was v3.0, run at survey level. The data were produced by immunoSEQ multiplex PCR, yet TCRdb's version contains in-frame clones alone and is incomplete. The data show 15,000 to 20,000 clones, with around 76% seen just once and about 6.9% held by the top ten. The V and J ends lost 3 bases and 0 bases respectively, with 9 bases between them. The CDR3 consists of 15 residues. Germline V gene data show CDR1 as LNHDA and CDR2 as SQIVND (reference sequence). This receptor was taken from a middle-aged man with HIV. The chain joins TRBV19 to TRBJ2-1; D is perhaps TRBD2 (6 bases). The specimen was unsorted PBMCs, collected 2.2 years after starting antiretroviral therapy. Here the CDR3 DNA reads TGTGCCAGTAGTATCGACGGGAGCTCCTACAATGAGCAGTTCTTC. Its protein product is CASSIDGSSYNEQFF.